The rows below give T cell receptor beta chains drawn from one sample of a study of regulatory T cells in long-lasting Graves disease. MiXCR, run by TCRdb on the multiplex PCR reads, gives a single entry per CDR3 protein. The sample lists hundreds of thousands of distinct CDR3 sequences; roughly 20% were seen once. The specimen was peripheral blood mononuclear cells (PBMCs), collected when the disease was refractory, from a patient treated with antithyroid drugs. The receptors were sampled from a female donor with Graves disease. Each CDR3 is given with its conserved first and last residue. The D gene is left open where the match is weak. Only some rows state a clone size, as once, few, many or a class for expanded clones.

j_call clone_size v_call d_call cdr3_length cdr3_nt cdr3_aa
TRBJ1-2 many TRBV28 TRBD1 15 TGTGCCAGCAGCTTTACGACAGGGGGCCACTATGGCTACACCTTC CASSFTTGGHYGYTF
TRBJ1-1 few TRBV7-8 NA 16 TGTGCCAGCAGCCCTCAAAGGGCCCCGCTCGCGTTAGAAGCTTTCTTT CASSPQRAPLALEAFF
TRBJ1-2 few TRBV6-5 TRBD1 15 TGTGCCAGCAGTTACTTCGGACAGGGGTTCTATGGCTACACCTTC CASSYFGQGFYGYTF
TRBJ1-2 once TRBV5-5 NA 17 TGTGCCAGCAGCTTGGAACCCCCCCGGACAGTTAACTATGGCTACACCTTC CASSLEPPRTVNYGYTF
TRBJ2-2 NA TRBV19 NA 13 TGTGCCAGTAGTATAGCCTCGAGAGGGGAGCTGTTTTTT CASSIASRGELFF
TRBJ2-2 few TRBV28 NA 17 TGTGCCAGCAGTTTATTGTATGGGGGTGTGAACACCGGGGAGCTGTTTTTT CASSLLYGGVNTGELFF
TRBJ2-1 NA TRBV28 NA 17 TGTGCCAGCAGCGTCGGCCCTCTACGGGGAAGATACAATGAGCAGTTCTTC CASSVGPLRGRYNEQFF
TRBJ1-4 many TRBV6-5 NA 13 TGTGCCAGCAGTTACGGCCGGGGCCAGGAACTGTTTTTT CASSYGRGQELFF
TRBJ2-1 few TRBV6-1 TRBD1 12 TGTGCCAGCAGTAGAGCGGACAGGAGGAAGTTCTTC CASSRADRRKFF
TRBJ2-2 many TRBV2 NA 15 TGTGCCAGCAGTGGTGGGACGATCGACACCGGGGAGCTGTTTTTT CASSGGTIDTGELFF
TRBJ2-1 NA TRBV27 TRBD2 17 TGTGCCAGCAGTTTTCGATGGCTAGCGGGAGATTACAATGAGCAGTTCTTC CASSFRWLAGDYNEQFF
TRBJ1-1 few TRBV9 NA 15 TGTGCCAGCAGCGCAAGAGGAGACAGGCCCACTGAAGCTTTCTTT CASSARGDRPTEAFF
TRBJ2-3 few TRBV7-2 TRBD1 15 TGTGCCAGCAGCTTCGGACAGGGACGGACAGATACGCAGTATTTT CASSFGQGRTDTQYF
TRBJ2-7 NA TRBV7-9 TRBD1 15 TGTGCCAGCAGCAATCCGGGACAGAGTTTTTACGAGCAGTACTTC CASSNPGQSFYEQYF
TRBJ1-1 NA TRBV5-1 TRBD1 17 TGCGCCAGCAGCTTCCGGGACAGAGGAGGTCGGACCACTGAAGCTTTCTTT CASSFRDRGGRTTEAFF
TRBJ1-3 NA TRBV19 NA 15 TGTGCCAGTAGTATTGGACGGACCTCTGGAAACACCATATATTTT CASSIGRTSGNTIYF
TRBJ1-6 NA TRBV7-2 NA 15 TGTGCCAGCAGCCTCACAAGGACCTATAATTCACCCCTCCACTTT CASSLTRTYNSPLHF
TRBJ2-5 many TRBV30 NA 12 TGTGCCCTCCCCACCGGAGGGGAGACCCAGTACTTC CALPTGGETQYF
TRBJ1-3 many TRBV12-3/TRBV12-4 NA 14 TGTGCCAGCAGTTTGTCTGGAACTGGAAACACCATATATTTT CASSLSGTGNTIYF
TRBJ1-2 many TRBV2 TRBD1 17 TGTGCCAGCAGTGAAATACAGGACAGGGGGCCCTCCTCTGGCTACACCTTC CASSEIQDRGPSSGYTF
TRBJ2-7 few TRBV7-2 NA 13 TGTGCCAGCAGCCTCAGGTCACTCTACGAGCAGTACTTC CASSLRSLYEQYF
TRBJ2-2 NA TRBV29-1 NA 14 TGCAGCGTTGGACAGTTCGCGAGCACCGGGGAGCTGTTTTTT CSVGQFASTGELFF
TRBJ2-7 NA TRBV28 TRBD2 15 TGTGCCAGCAGTTTAAGGACTAGCGCCTCCTACGAGCAGTACTTC CASSLRTSASYEQYF
TRBJ2-5 NA TRBV29-1 TRBD2 16 TGCAGCGTGGAGGGACTAGCGGGTTCCCATCTGGAGACCCAGTACTTC CSVEGLAGSHLETQYF
TRBJ1-5 many TRBV5-6 NA 14 TGTGCCAGCAGCTTGTATGTGAGCAATCAGCCCCAGCATTTT CASSLYVSNQPQHF
TRBJ1-1 NA TRBV7-8 NA 15 TGTGCCAGCAGCAGGAGGATAGGCATGAACACTGAAGCTTTCTTT CASSRRIGMNTEAFF
TRBJ1-5 few TRBV19 NA 14 TGTGCCAGTAGTATTACAGGTGGATTTCAGCCCCAGCATTTT CASSITGGFQPQHF
TRBJ2-5 NA TRBV5-6 NA 15 TGTGCCAGCAGCTTACCAGGCGCCAACATTTATGCCCAGTACTTC CASSLPGANIYAQYF
TRBJ2-5 many TRBV7-8 NA 13 TGTGCCAGCAGCTTAACCCGGTGGGAGACCCAGTACTTC CASSLTRWETQYF
TRBJ1-2 many TRBV20-1 TRBD1 19 TGCAGTGCTAGAGCGTACAGGGGGCCGTCTTCGAGAGTCGACTATGGCTACACCTTC CSARAYRGPSSRVDYGYTF
TRBJ2-7 few TRBV7-8 TRBD2 16 TGTGCCAGCAGCTTAGTGGCTAGCGGATTTTCCTACGAGCAGTACTTC CASSLVASGFSYEQYF
TRBJ2-1 NA TRBV20-1 NA 14 TGCAGTGCTAGAACACACGGGATCTACAATGAGCAGTTCTTC CSARTHGIYNEQFF
TRBJ2-6 NA TRBV5-6 NA 14 TGTGCCAGCAGCCTGGCAGGGGCAAAAGACGTCCTGACTTTC CASSLAGAKDVLTF